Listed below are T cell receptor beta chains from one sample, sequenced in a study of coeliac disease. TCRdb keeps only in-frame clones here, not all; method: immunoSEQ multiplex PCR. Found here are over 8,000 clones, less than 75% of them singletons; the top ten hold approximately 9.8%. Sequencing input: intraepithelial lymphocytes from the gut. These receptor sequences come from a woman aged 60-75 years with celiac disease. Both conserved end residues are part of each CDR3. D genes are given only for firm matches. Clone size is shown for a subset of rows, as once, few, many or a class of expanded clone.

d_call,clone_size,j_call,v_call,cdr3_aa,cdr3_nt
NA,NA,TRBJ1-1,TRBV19,CASSIWPNTEAFF,TGTGCCAGTAGTATTTGGCCGAACACTGAAGCTTTCTTT
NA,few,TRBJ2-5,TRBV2,CASRNGGEGTQYF,TGTGCCAGCAGGAACGGGGGAGAGGGGACCCAGTACTTC
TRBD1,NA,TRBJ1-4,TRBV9,CASSLGQAGVWNEKLFF,TGTGCCAGCAGCCTAGGACAGGCCGGGGTGTGGAATGAAAAACTGTTTTTT
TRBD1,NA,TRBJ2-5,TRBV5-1,CASSGTAQETQYF,TGCGCCAGCTCCGGGACAGCCCAAGAGACCCAGTACTTC
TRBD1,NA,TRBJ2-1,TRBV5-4,CASSSLGQSSYNEQFF,TGTGCCAGCAGCTCCTTGGGACAGTCCTCCTACAATGAGCAGTTCTTC
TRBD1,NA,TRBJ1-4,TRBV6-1,CASSEGTGTSEKLFF,TGTGCCAGCAGCGAGGGGACAGGGACGTCTGAAAAACTGTTTTTT
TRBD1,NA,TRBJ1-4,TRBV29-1,CSVEPLTGANEKLFF,TGCAGCGTTGAACCACTGACAGGGGCTAATGAAAAACTGTTTTTT
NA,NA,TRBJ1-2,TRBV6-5,CASSLSGVEGYTF,TGTGCCAGCAGCCTTTCAGGGGTGGAAGGCTACACCTTC
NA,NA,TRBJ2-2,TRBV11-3,CASSPGRLGELFF,TGTGCCAGCAGCCCAGGGCGTTTAGGGGAGCTGTTTTTT
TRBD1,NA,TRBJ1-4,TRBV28,CASSLWTGGTSDEKLFF,TGTGCCAGCAGTTTATGGACAGGGGGTACCTCGGATGAAAAACTGTTTTTT
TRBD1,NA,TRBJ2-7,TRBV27,CASDRDREAYEQYF,TGTGCCAGCGACCGGGACAGGGAGGCCTACGAGCAGTACTTC
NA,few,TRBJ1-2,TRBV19,CASSHSGTYGYTF,TGTGCCAGTAGCCACTCCGGGACTTATGGCTACACCTTC
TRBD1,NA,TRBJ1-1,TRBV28,CASSLRTGYTEAFF,TGTGCCAGCAGCCTCCGGACAGGGTACACTGAAGCTTTCTTT
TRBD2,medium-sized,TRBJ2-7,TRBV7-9,CASSVTSGRSSYEQYF,TGTGCCAGCAGCGTCACCAGCGGGAGGAGCTCCTACGAGCAGTACTTC
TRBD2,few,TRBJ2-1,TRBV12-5,CASGLGGYEQFF,TGTGCTAGTGGCCTGGGGGGGTATGAGCAGTTCTTC
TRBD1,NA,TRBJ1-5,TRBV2,CASSRDRINQPQHF,TGTGCCAGCAGCCGGGACAGGATTAATCAGCCCCAGCATTTT
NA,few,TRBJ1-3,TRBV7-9,CASSPGGMGVLSGNTIYF,TGTGCCAGCAGCCCCGGGGGAATGGGGGTACTCTCTGGAAACACCATATATTTT
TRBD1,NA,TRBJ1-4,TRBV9,CASATGDSEKLFF,TGTGCCAGCGCCACAGGGGATTCTGAAAAACTGTTTTTT
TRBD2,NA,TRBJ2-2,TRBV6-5,CASSYSMGGETGELFF,TGTGCCAGCAGTTACTCGATGGGGGGGGAAACCGGGGAGCTGTTTTTT
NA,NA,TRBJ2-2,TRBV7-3,CASSIGSRGPHTGELFF,TGTGCCAGCAGCATCGGGAGTCGCGGGCCTCACACCGGGGAGCTGTTTTTT
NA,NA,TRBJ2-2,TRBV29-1,CSVVSSNTGELFF,TGCAGCGTTGTCTCGTCGAACACCGGGGAGCTGTTTTTT
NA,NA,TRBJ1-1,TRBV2,CASPIRNMNTEAFF,TGTGCCAGCCCGATAAGAAACATGAACACTGAAGCTTTCTTT
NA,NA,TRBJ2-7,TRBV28,CASSWPHTSSYEQYF,TGTGCCAGCAGTTGGCCCCATACCAGCTCCTACGAGCAGTACTTC
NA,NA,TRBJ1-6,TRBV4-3,CASSQDKGHYNSPLHF,TGCGCCAGCAGCCAAGATAAGGGACATTATAATTCACCCCTCCACTTT
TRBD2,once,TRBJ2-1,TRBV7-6,CASSFQTSGKNEQFF,TGTGCCAGCAGCTTTCAGACTAGCGGGAAAAATGAGCAGTTCTTC
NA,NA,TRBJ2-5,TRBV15,CATMSVGGSETQYF,TGTGCCACAATGTCGGTAGGAGGGTCAGAGACCCAGTACTTC
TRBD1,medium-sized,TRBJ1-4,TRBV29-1,CSVGQGAKLFF,TGCAGCGTCGGACAGGGGGCAAAACTGTTTTTT
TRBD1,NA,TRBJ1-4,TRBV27,CASSFFARQGSEKLFF,TGTGCCAGCAGTTTTTTCGCGCGACAGGGATCTGAAAAACTGTTTTTT
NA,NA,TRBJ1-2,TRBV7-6,CASSLGPGGESYTF,TGTGCCAGCAGCTTAGGTCCAGGAGGCGAGAGCTACACCTTC
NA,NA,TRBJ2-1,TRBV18,CASSPRVVGNEQFF,TGTGCCAGCTCACCCAGGGTAGTGGGCAATGAGCAGTTCTTC
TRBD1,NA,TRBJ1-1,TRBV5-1,CASSQTPGQGRAEAFF,TGCGCCAGCAGCCAAACCCCGGGACAGGGGCGGGCTGAAGCTTTCTTT
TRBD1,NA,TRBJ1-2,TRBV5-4,CASRQPGQGNYGYTF,TGTGCCAGCAGACAACCGGGACAGGGGAACTATGGCTACACCTTC
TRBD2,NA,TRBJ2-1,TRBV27,CASRPSGTSPYEQFF,TGTGCCAGCCGCCCAAGCGGGACGTCTCCCTATGAGCAGTTCTTC
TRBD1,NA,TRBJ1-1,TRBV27,CASSSRDSPMNTEAFF,TGTGCCAGCAGTTCCCGGGACAGCCCCATGAACACTGAAGCTTTCTTT
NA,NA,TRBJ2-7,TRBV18,CASSGQRNYEQYF,TGTGCCAGCTCGGGACAACGTAACTACGAGCAGTACTTC
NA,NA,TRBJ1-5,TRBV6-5,CASSPSARNQPQHF,TGTGCCAGCAGCCCTAGTGCCCGCAATCAGCCCCAGCATTTT
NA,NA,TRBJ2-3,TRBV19,CASSTGTSSTDTQYF,TGTGCCAGTAGTACGGGTACGAGTTCCACAGATACGCAGTATTTT
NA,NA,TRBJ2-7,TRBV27,CASSLASGVVEQYF,TGTGCCAGCAGTTTAGCGTCCGGGGTGGTTGAGCAGTACTTC
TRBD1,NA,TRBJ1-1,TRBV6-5,CASTDPAGQGTEAFF,TGTGCCAGCACCGACCCGGCGGGACAGGGCACTGAAGCTTTCTTT
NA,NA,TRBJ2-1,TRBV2,CASSEARLYNEQFF,TGTGCCAGCAGTGAAGCGCGTCTCTACAATGAGCAGTTCTTC
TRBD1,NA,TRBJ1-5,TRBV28,CASSFPSTGIYQPQHF,TGTGCCAGCAGTTTCCCGTCGACAGGGATATATCAGCCCCAGCATTTT
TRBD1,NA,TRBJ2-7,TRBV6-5,CASSATGTGYYEQYF,TGTGCCAGCAGTGCGACCGGGACAGGGTACTACGAGCAGTACTTC
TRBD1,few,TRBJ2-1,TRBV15,CATSSRQGFHNEQFF,TGTGCCACCAGCAGCAGACAGGGGTTCCACAATGAGCAGTTCTTC
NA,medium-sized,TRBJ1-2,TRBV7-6,CASSSSPGPDGYTF,TGTGCCAGCAGCTCCTCCCCAGGCCCCGATGGCTACACCTTC
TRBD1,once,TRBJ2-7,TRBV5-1,CASRHLGTVDEQYF,TGCGCCAGCAGACACCTAGGGACAGTCGACGAGCAGTACTTC
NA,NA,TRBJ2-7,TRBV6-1,CASTGTYEQYF,TGTGCCAGCACAGGGACCTACGAGCAGTACTTC
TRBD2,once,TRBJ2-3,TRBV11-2,CASSSRTSGNTDTQYF,TGTGCCAGCAGCTCTCGGACTAGCGGGAACACAGATACGCAGTATTTT
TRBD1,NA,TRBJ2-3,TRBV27,CASSWDRVSGTDTQYF,TGTGCCAGCAGTTGGGACAGGGTGAGCGGGACAGATACGCAGTATTTT
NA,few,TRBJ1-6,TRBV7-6,CASSLGGMVGPLHF,TGTGCCAGCAGCTTAGGAGGGATGGTAGGGCCCCTCCACTTT
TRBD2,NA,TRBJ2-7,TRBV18,CASSPPRESSREQYF,TGTGCCAGCTCACCCCCGCGGGAGTCGAGTCGCGAGCAGTACTTC
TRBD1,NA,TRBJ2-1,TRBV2,CASSSGGVGGDQFF,TGTGCCAGCAGCTCAGGGGGCGTGGGCGGGGACCAGTTCTTC